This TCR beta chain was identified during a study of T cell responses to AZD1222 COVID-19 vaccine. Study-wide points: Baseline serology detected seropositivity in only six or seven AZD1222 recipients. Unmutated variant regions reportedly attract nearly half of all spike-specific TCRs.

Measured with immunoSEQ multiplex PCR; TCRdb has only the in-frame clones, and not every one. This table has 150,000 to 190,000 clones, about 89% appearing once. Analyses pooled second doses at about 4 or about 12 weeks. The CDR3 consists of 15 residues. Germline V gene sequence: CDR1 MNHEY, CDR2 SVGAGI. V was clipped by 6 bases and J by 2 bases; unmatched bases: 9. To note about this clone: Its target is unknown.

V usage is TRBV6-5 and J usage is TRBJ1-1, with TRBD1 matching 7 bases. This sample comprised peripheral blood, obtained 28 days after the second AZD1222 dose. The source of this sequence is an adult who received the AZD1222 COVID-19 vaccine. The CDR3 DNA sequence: TGTGCCAGCAGAAGCTTAGACAGGGTTAACACTGAAGCTTTCTTT. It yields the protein CASRSLDRVNTEAFF.